What follows are 20 T cell receptor beta chains derived from one specimen sequenced in a study of tumor-infiltrating lymphocytes in primary liver carcinoma. A constant-region primer served to make TCR beta cDNA from roughly 460 ng total RNA. Three-round nested multiplex PCR performed with slightly modified ARM-PCR produced the TCR beta libraries. A C-beta reverse primer was combined with TRBV1-TRBV30 forward primers in the first two PCR rounds, and each round had about 10 cycles. MiXCR, run by TCRdb on the multiplex PCR reads, gives a single entry per CDR3 protein. In the table there are approximately 99,000 distinct CDR3 sequences, 55% to 70% of which are singletons. RNA and DNA were co-extracted from around 18-30 mg of unsorted bulk tissue. Sequencing input: liver tumor tissue from sampling region 5. Subset specified: tumor region T5, tumor centre. These receptors all come from a woman aged 55-75 years with primary liver carcinoma and hepatitis B virus infection.

The DNA of the CDR3 is TGTGCCAGCAGCTTAGATAGCACCCGCTCCTACAATGAGCAGTTCTTC. Its translation: CASSLDSTRSYNEQFF. This chain joins TRBV7-2 and TRBJ2-1; no firm D call. The germline V gene has CDR1 SGHTA and CDR2 FQGNSA. Trimming took off 1 base at V and 0 bases at J, with 10 bases between the two ends. The CDR3 is 16 amino acids.

This clonotype was counted a few times. Given a much more abundant clone one base away, this may be a read error. The chain links TRBV6-6 to TRBJ2-1, with 7 bases identical to TRBD2. V trimming: 5 bases; J trimming: 10 bases; junction bases outside the gene matches: 17. Per the germline V gene, CDR1 is MNHNY and CDR2 is SVGAGI (reference sequence). The CDR3 totals 16 residues. CDR3 in DNA: TGTGCCAGCAGTCACCTTGGGCGGGAGACGGACGGGGAGCAGTTCTTC. This codes for CASSHLGRETDGEQFF.

With regard to this clonotype: One junction end does not reproduce the germline sequence, and a read error may be involved. The genes are TRBV12-3 or TRBV12-4 and TRBJ1-2; 7 bases are a match to TRBD1. The CDR3 has 15 amino acids. CDR3 in DNA: TGTACCAGCAGCCCGGGACAGTTTTCTTACTATGGATACACCTTC. Translating it yields CTSSPGQFSYYGYTF.

Comments on this clonotype: An end of the junction does not agree with germline; a read error may underlie this. The genes are TRBV11-2 and TRBJ2-1, with D uncertain. The CDR3 extends over 16 amino acids. The germline V gene has CDR1 SGHAT and CDR2 FQNNGV. CDR3 DNA: TGTGCCAACAGCTTAGAGGTGGGAATGCCCTACAATGAGCAGTTCTTC. Amino acids: CANSLEVGMPYNEQFF. Combining the CDR3 with reference TRBV11-2 and TRBJ2-1 gives the whole variable domain EAGVAQSPRYKIIEKRQSVAFWCNPISGHATLYWYQQILGQGPKLLIQFQNNGVVDDSQLPKDRFSAERLKGVDSTLKIQPAKLEDSAVYLCANSLEVGMPYNEQFFGPGTRLTVL.

Worth noting for this clonotype: A read error may produce the germline difference seen at one junction end. The chain carries TRBV29-1 and TRBJ2-7, with D possibly matching TRBD2 (5 bases). The germline V gene encodes CDR1 SQVTM and CDR2 ANQGSEA. The CDR3 has 11 residues. CDR3 loop: CSALSVYEQYF. The CDR3, as DNA: TGTAGCGCCCTCTCAGTGTACGAGCAGTACTTC.

V usage is TRBV5-1 and J usage is TRBJ2-7; the D gene is possibly TRBD2 (5 bases). The V and J ends lost 4 bases and 6 bases respectively, with 20 bases between them. Germline CDR1 is SGHRS and CDR2 is YFSETQ. CDR3 length: 15 amino acids. The chain's CDR3 is CASSRNTGSAGEQYF. DNA of the CDR3: TGCGCCAGCAGCCGAAATACGGGCTCTGCGGGCGAGCAGTACTTC.

J is TRBJ1-2 and V is TRBV4-2; unclear D gene. In germline, CDR1 is LGHNA, CDR2 YNFKEQ. Between the trimmed V and J ends, which lost 1 base and 5 bases, there was a span of 11 bases. The CDR3 has 14 amino acids. The CDR3: CASSQGVGDYGYTF. DNA for the CDR3: TGTGCCAGCAGCCAAGGGGTAGGCGATTATGGCTACACCTTC.

This chain uses TRBV20-1 with TRBJ1-5, with D unclear. Trimming took 0 bases from V and 0 from J, leaving 15 bases between them. The CDR3 has 17 residues. From germline, CDR1 is DFQATT and CDR2 SNEGSKA (reference sequence). The CDR3 sequence: CSAREGVGHYSNQPQHF. The CDR3 DNA reads TGCAGTGCTAGAGAGGGAGTGGGTCATTATAGCAATCAGCCCCAGCATTTT.

Comment on this clonotype: One end of the junction varies from germline; a read error may be responsible. The CDR3 DNA reads TGTGCCAGCACCTTAGGGACTAGCGGTCGTCGTGAGCAGTACTTC. Its translation is CASTLGTSGRREQYF. The V call is TRBV11-3, the J call TRBJ2-7; 11 nucleotides line up with TRBD2. The CDR3 covers 15 residues. The germline V gene has CDR1 SGHNT and CDR2 YENEEA.

For this clonotype: A read error may produce the germline difference seen at one junction end. The chain links TRBV29-1 to TRBJ1-1, with D uncertain. CDR3 size: 15 residues. The germline V gene encodes CDR1 SQVTM and CDR2 ANQGSEA. The CDR3 DNA reads as TGCAGCGTTGGTCCGATACAGAGCCTGAACACTGAAACTTTCTTT. It encodes CSVGPIQSLNTETFF.

A note on this clonotype: This may arise from a read error, as a much more abundant clone is one base away. The gene calls are TRBV30 and TRBJ2-5; D tentatively reads TRBD1 or TRBD2 (6 bases each). Germline V lookup: CDR1 GTSNPN, CDR2 SVGIG (reference sequence). The length of the CDR3 is 13 residues. The CDR3 nucleotides are TGTGTCTGGAGAAGAGGGGGGCTCGAGACCCAGTACTTC. Translated: CVWRRGGLETQYF.

Notes on this clonotype: Because it lacks the conserved phenylalanine or tryptophan at the end, this CDR3 is likely a read error. This chain links TRBV5-5 with TRBJ2-7, with D possibly matching TRBD2 (6 bases). The CDR3 has 15 amino acids. Per the germline V gene, CDR1 is SGHKS and CDR2 is YYEKEE (reference sequence). V lost 0 bases, J lost 7 bases, and 17 bases lay in between. The DNA for the CDR3 is TGTGCCAGCAGCTTGGTTCTAACGGGAGTCCGGGAGCAGTACCTC. The encoded protein is CASSLVLTGVREQYL.

Comment on this clonotype: A single base separates this from a much larger clone, so it may be a read error. The V and J genes are TRBV5-8 and TRBJ1-5, with 9 bases matching TRBD1. This CDR3 has 20 residues. The germline V gene has CDR1 SGHTS and CDR2 YDEGEE. Losses at the gene ends were 0 bases for V and 0 bases for J; bases not matched to a gene: 13. As DNA, the CDR3 is TGTGCCAGCAGCTTGGCCCCTACCGACAGGGGGTGCCATAGCAATCAGCCCCAGCATTTT. This gives the protein CASSLAPTDRGCHSNQPQHF.

On this clonotype: Compared with germline, one end of the junction differs, possibly owing to a read error. J is TRBJ2-7 and V is TRBV11-1; D gene ambiguous. CDR1 SGHAT and CDR2 FQDESV come from the germline V gene (reference sequence). This CDR3 spans 17 amino acids. The CDR3 DNA reads TGTGCCGGCAGCGAGACCCTCGGACCAGCGCCGACCTACGAGCAGTACTTC. Amino acids: CAGSETLGPAPTYEQYF.

A note on this clonotype: This likely comes from a read error, as the CDR3 has no conserved phenylalanine or tryptophan at its end. The chain employs TRBV7-8 and TRBJ2-7; D not certain. Germline-derived CDR1 and CDR2 are SGHVS and FQNEAQ. The CDR3 extends over 14 amino acids. CDR3 loop: CVSSSARRSYEQYL. In DNA, the CDR3 is TGTGTCAGCAGCTCAGCAAGGCGGTCCTACGAGCAGTACTTA.

Regarding this clonotype: As the CDR3 is not closed by the conserved phenylalanine or tryptophan, this likely results from a read error. V is TRBV7-9 and J is TRBJ2-1, with D maybe TRBD2 (6 bases). CDR3 size: 15 residues. Germline V gives CDR1 SEHNR, CDR2 FQNEAQ (reference sequence). The CDR3 bases are TGCGCCAGCAGCTCTGCCCAGACTAGTACGGATGAGCAGTTCCTC. Its translation: CASSSAQTSTDEQFL.

Comments on this clonotype: At one of its ends the junction is not consistent with the germline gene, which may arise from a read error. The chain couples TRBV4-1 to TRBJ1-4; D unclear. The CDR3 runs to 16 residues. In germline, CDR1 is MGHRA, CDR2 YSYEKL. The CDR3: CASNQNHGPPNEKLFF. The DNA of the CDR3 is TGCGCCAGCAACCAAAATCACGGGCCCCCTAATGAAAAACTGTTTTTT.

This chain joins TRBV28 and TRBJ2-2; 9 nucleotides match TRBD2. Germline V gene data show CDR1 as MDHEN and CDR2 as SYDVKM. The CDR3 is 18 residues long. The CDR3 DNA reads TGTGTCAACAGTTCCCGGACTAGCGAAACTGAGAACACCGGGGAGCTGTTTTTT. Protein sequence: CVNSSRTSETENTGELFF.

Details on this clonotype: The junction departs from germline at one end; a sequencing error may be responsible. This chain connects TRBV11-2 to TRBJ2-3; a possible D gene is TRBD1 (6 bases). This CDR3 is built from 14 residues. Germline CDR1 reads SGHAT; CDR2 reads FQNNGV. The CDR3 sequence is CASSFEGDTDTQYF. The CDR3 DNA sequence: TGTGCCAGCAGCTTTGAGGGGGACACAGATACACAGTATTTT.

Regarding this clonotype: A much larger clonotype is one base distant, so this may be a read error. The rearrangement links TRBV5-6 to TRBJ2-5; D not resolved. The V end lost 2 bases, the J end lost 5 bases, and 16 bases lay between the germline ends. This CDR3 spans 15 amino acids. The germline CDR1 and CDR2 sequences are SGHDT and YYEEEE. CDR3 in amino acids: CASSFNRRRRETQYF. DNA of the CDR3: TGTGCCAGCAGCTTCAACCGCAGGAGACGGGAGACCCAGTACTTC. The entire variable domain, with the rest obtained from reference TRBV5-6 and TRBJ2-5, is as follows: DAGVTQSPTHLIKTRGQQVTLRCSPKSGHDTVSWYQQALGQGPQFIFQYYEEEERQRGNFPDRFSGHQFPNYSSELNVNALLLGDSALYLCASSFNRRRRETQYFGPGTRLLVL.